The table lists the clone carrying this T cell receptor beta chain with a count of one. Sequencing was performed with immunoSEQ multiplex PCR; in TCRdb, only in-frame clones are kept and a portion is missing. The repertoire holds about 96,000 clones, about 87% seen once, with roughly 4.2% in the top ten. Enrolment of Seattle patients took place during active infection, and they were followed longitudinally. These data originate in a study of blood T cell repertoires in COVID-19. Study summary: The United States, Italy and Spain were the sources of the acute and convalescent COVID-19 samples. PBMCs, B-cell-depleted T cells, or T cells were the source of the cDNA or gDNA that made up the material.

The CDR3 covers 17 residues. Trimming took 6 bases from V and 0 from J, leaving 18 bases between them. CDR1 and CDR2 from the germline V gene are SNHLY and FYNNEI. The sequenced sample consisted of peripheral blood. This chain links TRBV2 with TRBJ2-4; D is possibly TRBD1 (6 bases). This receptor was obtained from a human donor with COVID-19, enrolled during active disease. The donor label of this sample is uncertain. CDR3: CASSERSGQLAKNIQYF. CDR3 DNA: TGTGCCAGCAGCGAAAGATCGGGACAACTAGCCAAAAACATTCAGTACTTC.